Each of the 20 T cell receptor beta chains below was sequenced from the same sample in a study of beta chain features in type 1 diabetes. As every portion of the isolated RNA was reverse transcribed, the sequencing read expressed TCRB transcripts. The assay was immunoSEQ multiplex PCR, and TCRdb's table has in-frame clones only and misses some. The sample shows 300,000 or so clones, 8% of them seen only once. Sequencing was carried out using central memory CD4+ T cells from blood. These receptors were collected from a woman in her late teens or twenties in good health.

The chain links TRBV14 to TRBJ1-5, with a weak D call TRBD1 (6 bases). The CDR3 totals 17 residues. V dropped 2 bases and J dropped 0 bases, with 14 bases sitting between them. Germline V gene sequence: CDR1 SGHDN, CDR2 FVKESK. The DNA for the CDR3 is TGTGCCAGCAGCCAATCGACAGGAGCCTATAGCAATCAGCCCCAGCATTTT. Protein sequence: CASSQSTGAYSNQPQHF.

The V gene is TRBV28, the J gene TRBJ1-1; 7 nucleotides agree with TRBD1. The CDR3 is made up of 14 amino acids. Germline CDR1 is MDHEN and CDR2 is SYDVKM. V shed 5 bases, J shed 3 bases, and the junction held 6 bases outside the gene matches. This CDR3 reads CASSPPTGYTEAFF. CDR3 DNA: TGTGCCAGCAGTCCCCCGACAGGGTACACTGAAGCTTTCTTT.

This clone showed up just once. This chain links TRBV28 with TRBJ1-2, with D hard to call. CDR1 is MDHEN, CDR2 SYDVKM, per germline. Between the trimmed V and J ends, which lost 2 bases and 3 bases, there was a span of 10 bases. The CDR3 length is 14 residues. The DNA of the CDR3 is TGTGCCAGCAGTTTACACGACCAGGACTATGGCTACACCTTC. It specifies CASSLHDQDYGYTF.

Only a few counts were recorded for this clone. The chain has TRBV4-2 and TRBJ1-5; D gene ambiguous. Germline CDR1 reads LGHNA; CDR2 reads YNFKEQ. The CDR3 has 13 amino acids. Trimming removed 5 bases from V and 1 base from J, with 6 bases in between. For the CDR3, the DNA is TGTGCCAGCAGCGGGCAGAGCAATCAGCCCCAGCATTTT. It specifies CASSGQSNQPQHF.

This clone was seen a handful of times. This sequence joins TRBV6-5 and TRBJ2-7, with 7 nucleotides matching TRBD1. The CDR3 contains 15 residues. Per germline, CDR1 MNHEY and CDR2 SVGAGI. After removal of 8 bases from V and 2 bases from J, the junction contained 12 bases not matched to a gene. The CDR3 DNA reads TGTGCCAGCTCTCCGGGACAGAGTAAGCCCTACGAGCAGTACTTC. This translates into CASSPGQSKPYEQYF.

The J gene is TRBJ2-5, the V gene TRBV7-8; TRBD2 matches 12 bases. The germline CDR1 and CDR2 sequences are SGHVS and FQNEAQ. The CDR3 sequence is 15 residues long. The J segment lost 4 bases and the V segment lost 1 base, leaving 1 base of the junction unmatched. CDR3 region: CASSLGLAGAETQYF. The CDR3 bases are TGTGCCAGCAGCTTAGGACTAGCGGGAGCAGAGACCCAGTACTTC.

This sequence joins TRBV29-1 and TRBJ2-7; TRBD2 matches 9 bases. Trimming removed 3 bases from V and 3 bases from J; junction bases left unmatched: 3. The CDR3 has 13 residues. The germline gives CDR1 SQVTM, CDR2 ANQGSEA. The CDR3: CSVEAGGRYEQYF. The CDR3 coding sequence is TGCAGCGTTGAGGCGGGAGGGCGCTACGAGCAGTACTTC.

The rearrangement joins TRBV14 to TRBJ1-2; a possible D gene is TRBD1 (6 bases). V lost 0 bases and J lost 7, with 18 bases in between. The CDR3 is 16 residues long. Germline lookup yields CDR1 SGHDN and CDR2 FVKESK. The CDR3 DNA sequence: TGTGCCAGCAGCCAAGACCCTAGGGACCTCAGGGGTGGCTACACCTTC. It is translated as CASSQDPRDLRGGYTF.

The chain is built from TRBV7-3 and TRBJ2-2; D may be TRBD1 (5 bases). V dropped 7 bases and J dropped 1 base, with 10 bases sitting between them. CDR1 SGHTA and CDR2 FQGTGA come from the germline V gene. The CDR3 covers 14 residues. CDR3 DNA sequence: TGTGCCAGCACGCAGGGCCAGAACACCGGGGAGCTGTTTTTT. It is translated as CASTQGQNTGELFF.

J is TRBJ2-3 and V is TRBV15, with a possible D match to TRBD2 (5 bases). CDR1 is LNHNV, CDR2 YYDKDF, per germline (reference sequence). V was trimmed by 1 base and J by 11 bases, leaving 10 bases between them. The CDR3 length is 12 residues. CDR3 coding DNA: TGTGCCACCAGCAGAGCGGGATTTGAGCAGTATTTT. Amino acids: CATSRAGFEQYF.

This clone was counted ten times or more. The gene calls are TRBV6-5 and TRBJ2-7; 8 bases agree with TRBD2. The CDR3 contains 16 residues. Germline lookup yields CDR1 MNHEY and CDR2 SVGAGI. V shed 0 bases and J 7 bases; nucleotides not matched to a gene: 11. The CDR3 nucleotides read TGTGCCAGCAGTTACTCGAACGGGAGGGCCTCAGGGGAGCAGTACTTC. Encoded protein: CASSYSNGRASGEQYF.

The V gene is TRBV9, the J gene TRBJ2-1, with D unresolved. CDR1 and CDR2 from the germline V gene are SGDLS and YYNGEE. The CDR3 loop spans 15 amino acids. The V end was cut by 0 bases, the J end by 8 bases, with 15 bases between. CDR3 coding DNA: TGTGCCAGCAGCGTAGACGCAGGAACTGTGGATGAGCAGTTCTTC. It yields the protein CASSVDAGTVDEQFF.

This clone was recorded a few times. The chain combines TRBV18 with TRBJ2-1; 10 bases map to TRBD1. Germline-derived CDR1 and CDR2 are KGHSH and LQKENI. The CDR3 totals 15 residues. The trim removed 1 base at V and 11 bases at J, leaving 8 bases unmatched. CDR3 in DNA: TGTGCCAGCTCACCACAAAGTTCGGGACAGGGGAAGCAGTTCTTC. This sequence encodes CASSPQSSGQGKQFF.

V usage is TRBV6-6 and J usage is TRBJ2-7, with TRBD1 as a possible D gene (6 bases). CDR1 is MNHNY, CDR2 SVGAGI, per germline (reference sequence). V was cut by 5 bases and J by 0 bases, with 11 bases left in between. There are 14 residues in the CDR3. The DNA of the CDR3 is TGTGCCAGCAGTAAGGACAGCGTCTCCTACGAGCAGTACTTC. Translation: CASSKDSVSYEQYF.

The rearrangement joins TRBV7-9 to TRBJ1-4; TRBD1 might be the D (5 bases). The CDR3 has 15 residues. Trimming took off 5 bases at V and 4 bases at J, with 14 bases between the two ends. Germline CDR1 SEHNR, CDR2 FQNEAQ (reference sequence). The DNA of the CDR3 is TGTGCCAGCAGCACGCGGATTAGGGGTAATGAAAAACTGTTTTTT. It is translated as CASSTRIRGNEKLFF. Complete variable domain (other parts from reference TRBV7-9 and TRBJ1-4): DTGVSQNPRHKITKRGQNVTFRCDPISEHNRLYWYRQTLGQGPEFLTYFQNEAQLEKSRLLSDRFSAERPKGSFSTLEIQRTEQGDSAMYLCASSTRIRGNEKLFFGSGTQLSVL.

The gene calls are TRBV5-1 and TRBJ2-6, with a possible D match to TRBD1 (5 bases). The V and J ends lost 4 bases and 1 base respectively, with 12 bases between them. Germline-derived CDR1 and CDR2 are SGHRS and YFSETQ. The CDR3 has 16 residues. CDR3 sequence reads: CASSPSSGSGANVLTF. CDR3 DNA: TGCGCCAGCAGCCCTAGTTCAGGGTCTGGGGCCAACGTCCTGACTTTC. Using reference TRBV5-1 and TRBJ2-6 for the parts outside the CDR3, the full variable domain is KAGVTQTPRYLIKTRGQQVTLSCSPISGHRSVSWYQQTPGQGLQFLFEYFSETQRNKGNFPGRFSGRQFSNSRSEMNVSTLELGDSALYLCASSPSSGSGANVLTFGAGSRLTVL.

This clone occurred a few times. The chain joins TRBV6-1 to TRBJ1-4; D gene unclear. V lost 8 bases and J lost 6, with 10 bases in between. Looked up from germline, CDR1 is MNHNS and CDR2 is SASEGT. The CDR3 contains 12 residues. The CDR3 is CASRRTDEKLFF. The CDR3, as DNA: TGTGCCAGCCGACGGACTGATGAAAAACTGTTTTTT.

This clone was picked up one time. The rearrangement joins TRBV5-6 to TRBJ2-7, with 7 positions matching TRBD1. The CDR3 has 14 residues. Looked up from germline, CDR1 is SGHDT and CDR2 is YYEEEE. Trimming took 6 bases from V and 7 from J; bases not matched to a gene: 13. CDR3 sequence reads: CASTLTGLLGEQYF. The DNA for the CDR3 is TGTGCCAGCACCCTGACAGGGTTGCTGGGGGAGCAGTACTTC.

The CDR3 DNA reads TGTGCCAGCAGCCAAGGGCTTGCAGATACGCAGTATTTT. Translated: CASSQGLADTQYF. J is TRBJ2-3 and V is TRBV11-3; no clear D. The CDR3 consists of 13 residues. The germline gives CDR1 SGHNT, CDR2 YENEEA. V was cut by 5 bases and J by 4 bases, with 10 bases left in between.

Only one count was recorded for this clone. The gene calls are TRBV29-1 and TRBJ1-1; 8 nucleotides agree with TRBD1. V shed 1 base, J shed 6 bases, and the junction held 16 bases outside the gene matches. Germline V CDR1 and CDR2: SQVTM, ANQGSEA. This CDR3 has 17 residues. The CDR3 DNA follows: TGCAGCGTTGAAGGCGGGTGGCAGGGGGCGCGGAGTGCTGAAGCTTTCTTT. Its translation is CSVEGGWQGARSAEAFF.